This T cell receptor beta chain was profiled in a study of Tregs in tolerant kidney transplant recipients. Notes on the study in general: Biological reproducibility was not directly addressed, but technical replication error appeared minimal.

Worth noting for this clone: Its antigen is as yet unknown.

CD4+CD25+CD127- Tregs, CD4+CD25- non-Tregs, CD4 and CD8 cells were sorted. Sequenced by immunoSEQ multiplex PCR; TCRdb stores in-frame clones only, minus some. Among around 230,000 clones listed, more than 65% were seen once. The source of this sequence is a human donor in good health. Sequences were obtained from CD4+ T cells from blood.

The CDR3 DNA reads TGTGCCATCAGTGAGTCGAGGGGATTTATCGGCTACACCTTC. Translating gives CAISESRGFIGYTF. The genes are TRBV10-3 and TRBJ1-2; D may be TRBD1 (5 bases). Looked up from germline, CDR1 is ENHRY and CDR2 is SYGVKD. CDR3 length equals 14 residues. The ends were cut back, 0 bases at V and 8 bases at J, with 13 bases in the middle.